This TCR beta chain came from a study of blood T cells in healthy people across ages. Study-wide results and caveats: Long-lived donors exceeded aged donors in naive CD4+ cells and diversity.

As to this clonotype: No antigen is known for it.

Combining a sample-barcoded 5' primer with a J-beta primer mix, a second PCR ran for about 6 to 11 cycles. TCRdb itself ran the 5' RACE reads through MiXCR, one entry per CDR3 protein. The table shows some 1.5 million distinct CDR3 sequences, with under 30% occurring only once. Each sample yielded at least 5.5 micrograms of PBMC total RNA. The source of this sequence is a woman aged 30 to 39 in good health. The sample taken for sequencing was blood.

The CDR3 coding sequence is TGCGCCAGCAGGGATGACAGGGATGCTTTCTTT. Amino acid sequence: CASRDDRDAFF. V gene TRBV10-2 combines with J gene TRBJ1-1, with 7 bases lining up with TRBD1. Per the germline V gene, CDR1 is WSHSY and CDR2 is SAAADI. This CDR3 region has 11 residues. After removal of 6 bases from V and 11 bases from J, the junction contained 6 bases not matched to a gene.